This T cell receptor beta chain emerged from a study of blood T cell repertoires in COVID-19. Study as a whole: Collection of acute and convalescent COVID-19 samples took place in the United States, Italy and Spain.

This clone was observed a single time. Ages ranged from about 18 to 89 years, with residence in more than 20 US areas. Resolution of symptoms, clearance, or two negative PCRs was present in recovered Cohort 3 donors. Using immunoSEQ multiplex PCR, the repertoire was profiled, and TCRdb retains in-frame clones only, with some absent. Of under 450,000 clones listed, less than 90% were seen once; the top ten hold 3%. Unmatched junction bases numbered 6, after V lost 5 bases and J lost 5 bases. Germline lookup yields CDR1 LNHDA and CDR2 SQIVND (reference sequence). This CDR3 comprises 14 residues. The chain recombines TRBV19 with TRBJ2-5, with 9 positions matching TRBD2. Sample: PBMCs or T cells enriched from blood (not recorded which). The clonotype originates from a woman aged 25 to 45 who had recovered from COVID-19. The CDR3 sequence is CASSAAGGPETQYF. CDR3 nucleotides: TGTGCCAGTAGTGCGGCGGGGGGGCCGGAGACCCAGTACTTC.